This TCR beta chain was obtained from a study of cytomegalovirus exposure and HLA in healthy donors. J gave up 2 bases and V 2 bases, and 1 base lay outside the gene matches. CDR1 is MDHEN, CDR2 SYDVKM, per germline. The CDR3 covers 15 residues. Comment on this clone: No antigen is known for it.

The PCR made use of 60 Vbeta and 13 Jbeta primers. TCRdb keeps only in-frame clones here, not all; method: immunoSEQ multiplex PCR. Among about 190,000 clones, 65% to 80% were seen once, and the ten largest hold approximately 4.8%. Each donor's status was that of a healthy bone marrow donor. The study's findings and limits: The classifier was said to identify cytomegalovirus status with high specificity and sensitivity. The investigators catalogued 150 or so TCR beta chains as cytomegalovirus-associated. Most of the CMV-associated TCR beta chains (in a later analysis) appeared to be HLA-restricted.

This receptor was identified in a man younger than 45 in good health and CMV-seropositive. Material for sequencing was PBMCs. The chain employs TRBV28 and TRBJ2-7; 12 bases agree with TRBD2. CDR3 nucleotides: TGTGCCAGCAGTTTAGGGACTAGCGGGCCCTACGAGCAGTACTTC. It yields the protein CASSLGTSGPYEQYF.